What follows are 20 T cell receptor delta chains derived from one specimen sequenced in a study of gamma-delta T cells after stem cell transplantation (dated by TCRdb to 2015 to 2016). Libraries were prepared through RT-PCR. Sequencing took place on an Illumina MiSeq. With CATT, TCRdb called clones again from the public reads; duplicate DNA rows were later joined. The sample table holds around 1,600 delta-chain clones, of which roughly 5% were seen once. Approximately 52% of the sample is taken by the ten largest. The sequencing input was gamma-delta T cells. All receptors derive from a human donor. It is not recorded whose cells these are; they may come from a transplant donor.

In regard to this clone: A much larger clone differs from this one at a single base, so this may be a read error. V is TRDV1 and J is TRDJ1; possibly TRDD1 or TRDD3 for D (5 bases each). The J gene was missing in TCRdb and was found by matching the end of the DNA to germline. This CDR3 comprises 22 residues. With 2 bases removed from V and 0 bases from J, the gap between germline ends came to 31 bases. Germline lookup yields CDR1 TSWWSYY and CDR2 QGS. The CDR3 coding sequence is TGTGCTCTTGGGGAAATAGTTTATTTGCCCTCCGGGGGTATTCGGTACACCGATAAACTCATCTTT. It specifies CALGEIVYLPSGGIRYTDKLIF.

The chain has TRDV2 and TRDJ1; 8 bases match TRDD3. Since TCRdb gives no J gene, matching the DNA to germline was used here to assign it. In germline, CDR1 is GEAIGNYY, CDR2 EKD. The CDR3 runs 17 residues. V was pared by 3 bases and J by 3 bases, with 14 bases of the junction left unmatched. The CDR3 DNA reads TGTGCCTGTGACCTCCGTGTTGGGGGATCATACCCCGATAAACTCATCTTT. Translated: CACDLRVGGSYPDKLIF.

Regarding this clone: The amino acid sequence in TCRdb belongs to a much larger clone and departs from this DNA's translation at residue 6, likely a sequencing read error; the sequence shown is translated from the DNA. The V gene is TRDV2, the J gene TRDJ1, with 10 bases that match TRDD3. The J gene was not available in TCRdb and was assigned here by matching the DNA to germline segments. J was trimmed by 0 bases and V by 1 base; bases with no gene match: 10. The CDR3 spans 18 residues. CDR1 is GEAIGNYY, CDR2 EKD, per germline. In nucleotides, the CDR3 is TGTGCCTGTGACACTAGATTGACGGGGGATACGCACACCGATAAACTCATCTTT. It encodes CACDTRLTGDTHTDKLIF.

Turning to this clone: A far larger clone is only one base removed, so a read error is likely. The chain is built from TRDV2 and TRDJ2, with TRDD3 matching 12 bases. V shed 3 bases and J 12 bases; nucleotides not matched to a gene: 7. CDR1 GEAIGNYY and CDR2 EKD come from the germline V gene. The CDR3 extends over 14 amino acids. This CDR3 is CACDAFLGDTELFF. The CDR3 region has the DNA TGTGCCTGTGACGCCTTCCTGGGGGATACGGAACTCTTCTTT.

On this clone: A far larger clone is just one base off, so this is likely a read error. The genes are TRDV2 and TRDJ1; 8 nucleotides align to TRDD3. CDR1 GEAIGNYY and CDR2 EKD come from the germline V gene. This CDR3 comprises 19 residues. CDR3 nucleotide sequence: TGTGCCTGTGACACCGTTTCCTTGGGGGATCGATTACCCACCGATAAACTCACCTTT. Residues: CACDTVSLGDRLPTDKLTF.

This clone was found once. Sequence at one end of the junction differs from germline and may be a read error. The genes are TRDV2 and TRDJ1; possible D gene TRDD3, 6 bases. No J gene was available from TCRdb, and it was assigned here by a germline match of the DNA. The CDR3 has 20 residues. The germline V gene has CDR1 GEAIGNYY and CDR2 EKD. CDR3 nucleotide sequence: TGTGCCTTTGACCGCAGTACTACGTCAATGGTGGATACAGGGGCCGATAAACTCATCTTT. This encodes CAFDRSTTSMVDTGADKLIF.

Comments on this clone: The protein held in TCRdb is that of a much larger clone and does not match this DNA's translation at residue 6, likely because of a read error; the protein shown is translated from the DNA. The rearrangement uses TRDV2 and TRDJ1; 7 positions match TRDD3. Germline matching of the DNA provided the J gene here, since TCRdb leaves it blank. Germline assignment: CDR1 GEAIGNYY and CDR2 EKD. The CDR3 is made up of 15 amino acids. V was pared by 2 bases and J by 3 bases, with 8 bases of the junction left unmatched. The DNA of the CDR3 is TGTGCCTGTGACATACGGGGGGATGGTCCCGATAAACTCATCTTT. It yields the protein CACDIRGDGPDKLIF.

The table lists this clone with a few counts. The protein recorded in TCRdb matches a much larger clone and deviates from this DNA's translation at residue 14, suggesting a read error; the protein here is obtained by translating the DNA. The rearrangement joins TRDV2 to TRDJ1, with TRDD3 identical over 12 bases. The length of the CDR3 is 16 residues. Per germline, CDR1 GEAIGNYY and CDR2 EKD. The CDR3 reads CACDTLLGDTTDKPIF. CDR3 DNA: TGTGCCTGTGACACCCTACTGGGGGATACAACCGATAAACCCATCTTT.

Comments on this clone: A far larger clone lies a single base away; this is likely a read error. Additional DNA sequences in this sample encode the identical CDR3. This chain links TRDV2 with TRDJ1; D is unresolved. Germline V gene data show CDR1 as GEAIGNYY and CDR2 as EKD. CDR3 length: 18 amino acids. In DNA, the CDR3 is TGTGCCTGTGACAGGGTCGGGGCTATAAGGGAGTACACCGACAAACTCATCTTT. Its translation: CACDRVGAIREYTDKLIF.

This clone was seen more than once but under ten times. The protein that TCRdb holds for this DNA derives from a much larger clone and differs from the translated DNA at residue 11, which likely indicates a read error; the protein shown here is translated from the DNA. The chain has TRDV2 and TRDJ1, with TRDD3 matching over 10 bases. The trim removed 2 bases at V and 0 bases at J, leaving 8 bases unmatched. Germline V gene lookup returns CDR1 GEAIGNYY and CDR2 EKD. This CDR3 is 17 amino acids long. The CDR3 bases are TGTGCCTGTGACATACTGGGGGATCTTGCACACACCGATAAACTCATCTTT. This sequence encodes CACDILGDLAHTDKLIF.

This clone was counted only a few times. This likely reflects a read error, since a far larger clone is one base away. The J gene is TRDJ1, the V gene TRDV2, with 7 bases fitting TRDD3. V was clipped by 2 bases and J by 2 bases; unmatched bases: 4. The CDR3 consists of 14 residues. In germline, CDR1 is GEAIGNYY, CDR2 EKD. The CDR3 reads CACDIQGDTDKLIF. The CDR3, as DNA: TGTGCCTGTGACATTCAGGGGGATACCGATAAACTCATCTTT.

A note on this clone: A read error may account for a junction end that differs from germline. V is TRDV2 and J is TRDJ3, with 7 bases fitting TRDD3. The CDR3 runs 18 residues. The V gene's germline CDR1 is GEAIGNYY and CDR2 EKD. As DNA, the CDR3 is TGTGCCTGTGACACGGCTGGGGGCCGCTCCTTGTACACCCTACAGATGTTTTTC. Protein: CACDTAGGRSLYTLQMFF.

The chain couples TRDV2 to TRDJ1; TRDD3 might be the D (6 bases). This CDR3 is built from 16 residues. The germline V and J ends were trimmed by 0 bases and 0 bases, with 13 bases remaining between them. Germline V gene sequence: CDR1 GEAIGNYY, CDR2 EKD. The chain's CDR3 is CACDTLGDSNTDKLIF. The CDR3 coding sequence is TGTGCCTGTGACACCTTAGGGGATTCTAACACCGATAAACTCATCTTT.

This clone is labeled as large. Other DNA sequences from this sample encode an identical CDR3 as well. The chain couples TRDV2 to TRDJ1, with 8 bases lining up with TRDD3. V gave up 0 bases and J gave up 4 bases; unmatched junction bases: 24. From germline, CDR1 is GEAIGNYY and CDR2 EKD. The CDR3 extends over 21 amino acids. The CDR3 nucleotides read TGTGCCTGTGACACCGTGCCTGGGGGAACTTCCCTCTACCCGGGAGTCGATAAACTCATCTTT. Translation gives CACDTVPGGTSLYPGVDKLIF.

This clone has only a few counts. The CDR3 region has the DNA TGTGCCTGTGACACCGCGGGGGGCGGCTCCTTGTACACCCGACAGATGTTTTTC. Translating gives CACDTAGGGSLYTRQMFF. The rearrangement uses TRDV2 and TRDJ3; D possibly corresponds to TRDD3 (5 bases). The CDR3 runs to 18 residues. Germline V gene lookup returns CDR1 GEAIGNYY and CDR2 EKD. V was pared by 0 bases and J by 8 bases, with 19 bases between.

Concerning this clone itself: This could be a read error, since a much larger clone is one nucleotide away. This sample also contains other DNA sequences that code for the same CDR3. CDR3 bases: TGTGCCTGTGACACCCTAGGGGATACAGGACAGAGCTCCTGGGACACCCGACAGATGTTTTTC. Its translation: CACDTLGDTGQSSWDTRQMFF. V is TRDV2 and J is TRDJ3; 8 bases are shared with TRDD3. The CDR3 runs to 21 residues. From germline, CDR1 is GEAIGNYY and CDR2 EKD. The ends lost 0 bases at V and 0 bases at J; junction bases unmatched: 12.

This clone is judged large (0.1 to 1%). The chain is built from TRDV2 and TRDJ1, with 7 positions matching TRDD3. This CDR3 comprises 16 residues. Germline V gene sequence: CDR1 GEAIGNYY, CDR2 EKD. V was clipped by 5 bases and J by 1 base; unmatched bases: 12. CDR3 sequence reads: CACVEVGGGGTDKLIF. The CDR3 DNA reads TGTGCCTGTGTTGAGGTCGGTGGGGGAGGCACCGATAAACTCATCTTT.

This clone appeared a few times. The TCRdb record carries a much larger clone's protein, which differs from this DNA's translation at residue 3; a read error is the likely cause, and the protein listed here is the DNA translation. This rearrangement joins TRDV2 to TRDJ1; 12 bases are shared with TRDD3. Germline loops: CDR1 GEAIGNYY, CDR2 EKD. The CDR3 has 18 amino acids. CDR3 region: CARDTLSTGGYHTDKLIF. The CDR3 nucleotides read TGTGCCCGTGACACGCTCAGTACTGGGGGATACCACACCGATAAACTCATCTTT.

This clone is termed medium-sized. A far more abundant clone sits one base away, making this likely a read error. The chain couples TRDV2 to TRDJ1; TRDD3 matches at 11 bases. This CDR3 spans 23 amino acids. Germline CDR1 and CDR2: GEAIGNYY and EKD. Here the CDR3 DNA reads TGTGCCTGTGACTTGTTACTGGGGGATAATACCCCGAATACCGGGCATTACACCGATAAACCCATCTTT. Its protein is CACDLLLGDNTPNTGHYTDKPIF.

This clone is classed as medium-sized. This likely reflects a read error, since a far larger clone is one base away. The V call is TRDV2, the J call TRDJ1, with TRDD3 matching 13 bases. The CDR3 consists of 16 residues. Germline CDR1 GEAIGNYY, CDR2 EKD. The CDR3 region is CACDALLGDTTDKPIF. The CDR3 region has the DNA TGTGCCTGTGACGCATTACTGGGGGATACGACCGATAAACCCATCTTT.